Included here is one TCR beta chain sequence, with context. Its antigen remains unknown. Generated by immunoSEQ multiplex PCR, the TCRdb table keeps only in-frame clones and is missing some. This sample has roughly 1,000,000 clones; approximately 80% occur once, and the top ten carry 0.52%. The sample comes from a study of shared clonotypes between healthy human individuals. As for the study in general: Researchers assigned three CD4 naive, three CD4 memory, two CD8 naive and one CD8 memory plate to each donor. Study-wide results and caveats: Naive subsets tended to show greater estimated richness than memory subsets. Sharing across a handful of donors was seen in around 5% of naive CD4 clonotypes.

Splitting of CD4+ cells produced CD45RA+ naive and CD45RA-negative memory subsets. CDR1 MDHEN and CDR2 SYDVKM come from the germline V gene. V shed 4 bases, J shed 9 bases, and the junction held 4 bases outside the gene matches. The CDR3 length is 15 residues. Sequencing used memory CD4+ T cells from PBMCs. Subset denoted: CD45RA-negative fraction. The J gene is TRBJ2-1, the V gene TRBV28, with 15 nucleotides matching TRBD2. This TCR was recovered from a man in his late teens or twenties in good health. Some clones in this sample may be carry-over from other donors' samples. Here the CDR3 reads CASSSPGLAGGEQFF. In DNA form, the CDR3 reads TGTGCCAGCAGTTCGCCGGGACTAGCGGGAGGTGAGCAGTTCTTC.